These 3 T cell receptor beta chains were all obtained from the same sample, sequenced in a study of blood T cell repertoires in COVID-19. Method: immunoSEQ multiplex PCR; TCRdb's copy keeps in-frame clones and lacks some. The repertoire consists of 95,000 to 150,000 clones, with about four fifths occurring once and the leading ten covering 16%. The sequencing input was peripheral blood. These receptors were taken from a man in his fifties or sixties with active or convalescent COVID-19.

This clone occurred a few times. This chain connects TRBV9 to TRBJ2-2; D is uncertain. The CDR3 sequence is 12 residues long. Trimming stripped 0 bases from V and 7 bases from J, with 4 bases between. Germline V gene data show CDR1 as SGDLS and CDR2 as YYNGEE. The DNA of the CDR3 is TGTGCCAGCAGCGTAGCGGGCGGGGAGCTGTTTTTT. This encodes CASSVAGGELFF.

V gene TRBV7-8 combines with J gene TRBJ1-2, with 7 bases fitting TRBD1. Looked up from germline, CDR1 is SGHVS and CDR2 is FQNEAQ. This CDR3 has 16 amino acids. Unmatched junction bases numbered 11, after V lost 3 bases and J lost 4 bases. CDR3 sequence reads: CASSFSGTQGGYGYTF. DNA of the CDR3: TGTGCCAGCAGCTTCTCCGGGACCCAGGGGGGCTATGGCTACACCTTC.

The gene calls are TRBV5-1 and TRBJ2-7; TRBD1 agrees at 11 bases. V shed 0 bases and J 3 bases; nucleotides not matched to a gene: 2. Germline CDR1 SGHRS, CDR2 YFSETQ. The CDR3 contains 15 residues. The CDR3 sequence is CASSLEGTGGYEQYF. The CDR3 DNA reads TGCGCCAGCAGCTTGGAGGGGACAGGGGGCTACGAGCAGTACTTC.